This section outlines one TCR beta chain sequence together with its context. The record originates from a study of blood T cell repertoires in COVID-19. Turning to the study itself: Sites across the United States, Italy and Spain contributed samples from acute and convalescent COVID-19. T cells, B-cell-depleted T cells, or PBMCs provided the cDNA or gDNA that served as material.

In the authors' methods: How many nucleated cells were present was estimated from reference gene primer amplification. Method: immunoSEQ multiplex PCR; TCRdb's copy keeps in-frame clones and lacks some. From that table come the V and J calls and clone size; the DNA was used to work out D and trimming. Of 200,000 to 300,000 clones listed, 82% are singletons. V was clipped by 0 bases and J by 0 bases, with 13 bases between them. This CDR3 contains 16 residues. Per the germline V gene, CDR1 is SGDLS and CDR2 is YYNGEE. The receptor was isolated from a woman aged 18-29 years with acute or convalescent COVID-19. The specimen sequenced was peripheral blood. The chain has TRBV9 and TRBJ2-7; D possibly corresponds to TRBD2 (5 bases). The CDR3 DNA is TGTGCCAGCAGCGTAGGAGGGAGCGGAAGCTCCTACGAGCAGTACTTC. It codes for CASSVGGSGSSYEQYF.